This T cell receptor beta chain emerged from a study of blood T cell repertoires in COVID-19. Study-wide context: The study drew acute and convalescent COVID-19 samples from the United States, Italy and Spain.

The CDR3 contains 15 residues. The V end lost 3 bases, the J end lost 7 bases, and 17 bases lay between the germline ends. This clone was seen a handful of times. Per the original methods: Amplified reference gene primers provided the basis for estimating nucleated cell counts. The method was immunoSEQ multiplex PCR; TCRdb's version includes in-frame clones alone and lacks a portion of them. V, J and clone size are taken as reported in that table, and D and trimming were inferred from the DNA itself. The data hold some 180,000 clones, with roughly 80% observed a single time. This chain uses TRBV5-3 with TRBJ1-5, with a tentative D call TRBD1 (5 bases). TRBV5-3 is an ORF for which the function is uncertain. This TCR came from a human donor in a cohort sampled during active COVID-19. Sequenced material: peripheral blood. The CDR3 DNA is TGTGCCAGAAGCTCCCCGCAGGGCCTAGAACAGCCCCAGCATTTT. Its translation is CARSSPQGLEQPQHF.